This TCR beta chain was sequenced during a study of cytotoxic CD8 clonotypes in ibrutinib-treated CLL. Overall study: Partial responses totalled about 24 and complete responses 2; after median approximately 74 months, roughly 14 remained remitted and approximately twelve progressed. The study recorded mean values of approximately 260,000 productive templates and approximately 94,000 productive rearrangements per sample.

The assay was immunoSEQ multiplex PCR, and TCRdb's table has in-frame clones only and misses some. Here the sample spans 65,000 to 90,000 clones, around four fifths being singletons. Cryopreserved PBMCs were the source of about 2 micrograms of genomic DNA, which went to TCR beta libraries. The V end was cut by 2 bases, the J end by 2 bases, with 7 bases between. Germline values: CDR1 KGHSH, CDR2 LQKENI. CDR3 length: 13 amino acids. Note on this clone: Its antigen is still unknown. Since the CDR3 does not end with the conserved phenylalanine or tryptophan, this likely comes from a read error.

Findings of the study overall: Clonality was higher at ibrutinib response and returned toward baseline at progression.

The sequence was collected from a human donor with chronic lymphocytic leukemia. The sequenced sample was PBMCs, obtained after 24 months of ibrutinib treatment. V is TRBV18 and J is TRBJ2-7, with unresolved D. CDR3 loop: CASSPKVTYEQYL. The DNA of the CDR3 is TGTGCCAGCTCACCAAAGGTAACCTACGAGCAGTACCTC.